The T cell receptor (beta chain) described here comes from a study of T cells in Graves' hyperthyroidism and ophthalmopathy. Regarding the study as a whole: From stable hyperthyroidism, ophthalmopathy was separated by a 13 V-J model.

Clinical symptoms, serum thyroxine and TRAb, thyroid ultrasound and orbital computed tomography were used for the diagnoses. Fresh peripheral blood, about 9.9 ml, yielded the PBMCs. The sample holds many counts of this clonotype. No antigen is known for it. V was trimmed by 8 bases and J by 0 bases, leaving 19 bases between them. Looked up from germline, CDR1 is MNHNS and CDR2 is SASEGT. The CDR3 is made up of 16 amino acids. Researchers amplified the TCR beta CDR3 regions from RNA transcripts. The primer set for the first-round RT-PCR of the TCR CDR3 was HTBI. TCRdb fed the multiplex PCR reads into MiXCR, producing one record per CDR3 protein. The repertoire includes some 600,000 distinct CDR3 sequences, approximately 13% of them detected once, and more than 4.5% sits in the top ten.

Material for sequencing was blood. This receptor was identified in a woman aged 25 to 45 with Graves' hyperthyroidism that later progressed to Graves' ophthalmopathy. The J gene is TRBJ1-1, the V gene TRBV6-1, with D possibly TRBD1 on 5 matching bases. The CDR3 region has the DNA TGTGCCAGCCTGGGGGTGGGAGGTGTAGTGAACACTGAAGCTTTCTTT. Amino acids: CASLGVGGVVNTEAFF.